The sequence of this TCR beta chain was determined in a study of blood T cell repertoires in COVID-19. Study context: From T cells, B-cell-depleted T cells, or PBMCs came the material, which was cDNA or gDNA.

Study processing details: Using reference gene primer amplification, nucleated cell counts were estimated. Using immunoSEQ multiplex PCR, the repertoire was profiled, and TCRdb retains in-frame clones only, with some absent. The V and J calls and the clone size are those of that table, but D and trimming were determined from the DNA. Of 150,000 or so clones in the sample, around 83% were seen once. Seattle participants joined during active infection and were tracked over time. V was trimmed by 5 bases and J by 4 bases, leaving 14 bases between them. Germline CDR1 LGHNA, CDR2 YNFKEQ. This CDR3 has 14 residues. This clone has a single count.

The sequence derives from a woman aged 45-60 years with COVID-19, enrolled during active disease. The sample consisted of peripheral blood. The V gene is TRBV4-2, the J gene TRBJ1-1, with D possibly matching TRBD1 (6 bases). CDR3 region: CASSSTGLGTEAFF. In DNA, the CDR3 is TGTGCCAGCAGCTCTACAGGGCTTGGCACTGAAGCTTTCTTT.